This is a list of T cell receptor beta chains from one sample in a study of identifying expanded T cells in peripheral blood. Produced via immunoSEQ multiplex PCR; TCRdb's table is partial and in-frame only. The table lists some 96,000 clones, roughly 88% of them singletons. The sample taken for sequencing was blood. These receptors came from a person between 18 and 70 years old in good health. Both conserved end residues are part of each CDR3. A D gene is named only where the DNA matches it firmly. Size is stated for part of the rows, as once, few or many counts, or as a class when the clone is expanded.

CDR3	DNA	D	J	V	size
CASTQVGGSPLHF	TGTGCCAGCACCCAGGTCGGCGGGTCACCCCTCCACTTT	.	TRBJ1-6	TRBV25-1	.
CASSQGQGNTEAFF	TGTGCCAGCAGCCAAGGACAGGGTAACACTGAAGCTTTCTTT	TRBD1	TRBJ1-1	TRBV4-2	.
CASSGQGKETQYF	TGTGCCAGCAGCGGCCAGGGGAAAGAGACCCAGTACTTC	.	TRBJ2-5	TRBV27	.
CASSEARQGSTNEKLFF	TGTGCCAGCAGTGAAGCGCGACAGGGTTCAACTAATGAAAAACTGTTTTTT	TRBD1	TRBJ1-4	TRBV2	.
CATEGRSLRYF	TGTGCCACCGAGGGGAGAAGTCTCCGGTATTTT	.	TRBJ2-3	TRBV7-9	.
CASSPGTRFTEAFF	TGTGCCAGCAGTCCCGGGACCCGCTTCACTGAAGCTTTCTTT	.	TRBJ1-1	TRBV6-6	.
CASSKRGTTGAYNEQFF	TGTGCCAGCAGCAAACGTGGGACTACCGGAGCGTACAATGAGCAGTTCTTC	TRBD2	TRBJ2-1	TRBV7-9	.
CASSPVELWTGAFF	TGCGCCAGCAGCCCGGTAGAGTTGTGGACTGGAGCTTTCTTT	.	TRBJ1-1	TRBV5-1	.
CASSLGWMSNYGYTF	TGTGCCAGCAGCTTAGGGTGGATGTCTAACTATGGCTACACCTTC	.	TRBJ1-2	TRBV7-2	once
CASRDPGLAGDTDTQYF	TGTGCCAGCAGGGATCCGGGACTAGCGGGTGACACAGATACGCAGTATTTT	TRBD2	TRBJ2-3	TRBV2	few
CASSVEGRSTEAFF	TGTGCCAGCAGCGTAGAGGGGCGGTCCACTGAAGCTTTCTTT	.	TRBJ1-1	TRBV9	.
CASSLGEYNEQFF	TGTGCCAGCAGCTTAGGGGAATACAATGAGCAGTTCTTC	.	TRBJ2-1	TRBV7-9	.
CASSGQQDKSTDTQYF	TGTGCCAGCAGCGGACAACAGGACAAAAGCACAGATACGCAGTATTTT	.	TRBJ2-3	TRBV21-1	.
CASSHLDRAEKLFF	TGTGCCAGCAGCCATCTCGACAGGGCGGAAAAACTGTTTTTT	TRBD1	TRBJ1-4	TRBV7-9	.
CASSLEGGPGLYNEQFF	TGTGCCAGCAGCTTAGAAGGGGGCCCCGGACTTTACAATGAGCAGTTCTTC	TRBD1	TRBJ2-1	TRBV7-6	.
CASSLGIGGTGANVLTF	TGTGCCAGCAGCTTAGGCATTGGGGGCACTGGGGCCAACGTCCTGACTTTC	.	TRBJ2-6	TRBV13	.
CASSLRQDGYTF	TGTGCCAGCAGCTTACGACAAGATGGCTACACCTTC	.	TRBJ1-2	TRBV7-8	once
CASSMSRGRETQYF	TGTGCCAGTAGTATGAGCAGGGGGCGGGAGACCCAGTACTTC	TRBD1	TRBJ2-5	TRBV19	.
CASSPGGGRGGEQYF	TGTGCCAGCAGCCCTGGCGGGGGCAGGGGGGGAGAGCAGTACTTC	.	TRBJ2-7	TRBV11-3	.
CASSLARGAQTQYF	TGCGCCAGCAGCTTGGCCAGGGGGGCCCAGACCCAGTACTTC	.	TRBJ2-5	TRBV5-1	.
CASSFRRVVGANVLTF	TGTGCCAGCAGCTTCCGCAGGGTTGTTGGGGCCAACGTCCTGACTTTC	.	TRBJ2-6	TRBV11-3	.
CASSEGPTGVGYGYTF	TGTGCCAGCAGTGAAGGCCCGACAGGGGTGGGCTATGGCTACACCTTC	TRBD1	TRBJ1-2	TRBV6-1	.
CASSLEYRGPGREFF	TGCGCCAGCAGCTTGGAGTACAGGGGACCGGGGCGAGAGTTCTTC	TRBD1	TRBJ2-1	TRBV5-1	.
CASSSNLGTYNSPLHF	TGTGCCAGCAGCTCAAATTTAGGCACCTATAATTCACCCCTCCACTTT	.	TRBJ1-6	TRBV7-2	.
CARDRGADTGELFF	TGTGCCAGGGACCGGGGGGCCGACACCGGGGAGCTGTTTTTT	.	TRBJ2-2	TRBV2	.
CASSPDRANSPLHF	TGTGCCAGCAGTCCTGACAGGGCGAATTCACCCCTCCACTTT	TRBD1	TRBJ1-6	TRBV2	.